This T cell receptor beta chain is drawn from a study of blood T cell repertoires in COVID-19. About the research overall: COVID-19 samples collected from the United States, Italy and Spain covered acute and convalescent phases. The analysed material was cDNA or gDNA that came from T cells, B-cell-depleted T cells, or PBMCs.

The protocol was immunoSEQ multiplex PCR, while the TCRdb copy is restricted to in-frame clones and leaves out a portion. The sample holds over 90,000 clones, about 90% seen once. This CDR3 is 20 amino acids long. Germline CDR1 SGHRS, CDR2 YFSETQ. The V gene end was trimmed by 3 bases and the J gene end by 4 bases; junction bases not matched to a gene: 15. The sequencing sample was made of peripheral blood. This chain connects TRBV5-1 to TRBJ2-3; 15 nucleotides align to TRBD2. The TCR sequence derives from a man between 18 and 35 years old with acute or convalescent COVID-19. CDR3: CASSSIPPAGLAGGADTQYF. The CDR3 DNA reads as TGCGCCAGCAGCTCCATCCCCCCCGCGGGACTAGCGGGAGGTGCAGATACGCAGTATTTT.